This T cell receptor beta chain emerged from a study of vaccination effects on CD4 cells after COVID-19. Study conclusions and caveats: Infection-derived and vaccine-derived clones contracted markedly late after vaccination. Nearly all vaccine-induced clones in healthy recipients recognized only SARS-CoV-2.

In the case of this clone: Its cognate antigen is unknown.

Germline V gene sequence: CDR1 MDHEN, CDR2 SYDVKM. This CDR3 is built from 12 residues. Deletions cut 2 bases from V and 4 bases from J, with 3 bases between. The table came from immunoSEQ multiplex PCR; TCRdb's copy has only in-frame clones and leaves some out. The sample gives tens of thousands of clones, roughly 70% of which show up once; about 26% is in the top ten. Before sequencing took place, the ViraFEST assay used viral peptide pools to expand antigen-specific CD4+ T cells. Culture proceeded for 10 days, and CD4+ T cells were then isolated. People in the vaccine group had not been infected with SARS-CoV-2 before, and their nucleocapsid antibodies were negative. In culture with approximately 9.5 IU/ml IL-2 and roughly 9.7 ug/ml peptides, PBMC were grown at 1.5 million to 2 million per well. Cultures got half-medium changes with IL-2 on days 3 and 7.

The chain combines TRBV28 with TRBJ2-1; D call uncertain. The sequencing used CD4+ T cells from PBMCs cultured with HCoV-OC43 spike peptides, collected before COVID-19 vaccination. Subset given: HCoV-OC43 spike overlapping peptide pool stimulation. The TCR comes from a human donor who received a COVID-19 vaccine. Written as DNA, the CDR3 is TGTGCCAGCAGTTTACGGTACAATGAGCAGTTCTTC. This translates into CASSLRYNEQFF.